Each of the 25 T cell receptor beta chains below was sequenced from the same sample in a study of cytomegalovirus exposure and HLA in healthy donors. 60 Vbeta and 13 Jbeta primers were used in PCR. The protocol was immunoSEQ multiplex PCR, while the TCRdb copy is restricted to in-frame clones and leaves out a portion. The sample has approximately 150,000 clones, approximately 72% seen once. The sample taken for sequencing was PBMCs. These receptors all come from a human donor in good health.

V and J are TRBV4-1 and TRBJ2-7; tentatively, D is TRBD2 (5 bases). V gave up 4 bases and J gave up 2 bases, with 12 bases separating them. Germline lookup yields CDR1 MGHRA and CDR2 YSYEKL. The length of the CDR3 is 14 residues. This CDR3 reads CASSPAGVPYEQYF. The CDR3 nucleotides are TGCGCCAGCAGCCCGGCCGGGGTCCCCTACGAGCAGTACTTC.

The V call is TRBV11-2, the J call TRBJ2-7; 10 bases map to TRBD2. CDR3 length equals 16 residues. Germline assignment: CDR1 SGHAT and CDR2 FQNNGV. Losses at the gene ends were 1 base for V and 0 bases for J; bases not matched to a gene: 3. Here the CDR3 DNA reads TGTGCCAGCAGCTTAGCGAGCGGGGGGGCCTCCTACGAGCAGTACTTC. This codes for CASSLASGGASYEQYF.

This clone came up a few times. This chain uses TRBV15 with TRBJ1-3; weak D call: TRBD1 (5 bases). The germline CDR1 and CDR2 sequences are LNHNV and YYDKDF (reference sequence). The CDR3 is 14 amino acids. Trimming removed 5 bases at V and 2 bases at J, with 10 bases between. CDR3 in amino acids: CATSLGGAGNTIYF. The DNA of the CDR3 is TGTGCCACCAGCTTGGGAGGGGCTGGAAACACCATATATTTT.

The rearrangement links TRBV14 to TRBJ2-2; D possibly corresponds to TRBD1 (5 bases). Germline V CDR1 and CDR2: SGHDN, FVKESK. The CDR3 is 14 amino acids. V dropped 6 bases and J dropped 1 base, with 9 bases sitting between them. CDR3 sequence reads: CASRPTGNTGELFF. CDR3 nucleotide sequence: TGTGCCAGCAGACCCACAGGGAACACCGGGGAGCTGTTTTTT.

This clone has more than one count but fewer than ten. The chain carries TRBV4-3 and TRBJ1-1; D unresolved. The germline gives CDR1 LGHNA, CDR2 YSLEER. Trimming shortened V by 1 base and J by 5 bases, and 20 bases separated the two germline ends. The CDR3 sequence is 17 residues long. The CDR3 loop reads CASSQVGSEYPGTEAFF. CDR3 bases: TGCGCCAGCAGCCAAGTGGGGAGCGAGTATCCGGGAACTGAAGCTTTCTTT.

This clone showed up just once. The gene calls are TRBV5-4 and TRBJ2-1, with 8 bases fitting TRBD1. Germline lookup yields CDR1 SGHNT and CDR2 YYREEE (reference sequence). There are 16 residues in the CDR3. V trimming: 4 bases; J trimming: 2 bases; junction bases outside the gene matches: 8. This CDR3 is CASSAATGVAYNEQFF. CDR3 nucleotide sequence: TGTGCCAGCAGCGCCGCGACAGGGGTCGCCTACAATGAGCAGTTCTTC.

This chain uses TRBV6-5 with TRBJ1-1, with TRBD1 identical over 9 bases. Germline V lookup: CDR1 MNHEY, CDR2 SVGAGI. Trimming removed 5 bases from V and 4 bases from J; junction bases left unmatched: 8. The CDR3 has 15 residues. CDR3 DNA sequence: TGTGCCAGCAGTCGCGGGACAGGGATACCCACTGAAGCTTTCTTT. Its protein product is CASSRGTGIPTEAFF.

This clone was observed a few times. The chain employs TRBV9 and TRBJ1-6; 7 nucleotides line up with TRBD1. CDR3 length: 16 amino acids. After removal of 3 bases from V and 7 bases from J, the junction contained 10 bases not matched to a gene. CDR1 SGDLS and CDR2 YYNGEE come from the germline V gene. The CDR3 DNA follows: TGTGCCAGCAGCGACAATCGCGGGACAGACAATTCACCCCTCCACTTT. This encodes CASSDNRGTDNSPLHF.

The V and J genes are TRBV7-9 and TRBJ2-3; unclear D gene. The CDR3 length is 16 residues. The germline V gene has CDR1 SEHNR and CDR2 FQNEAQ (reference sequence). V gave up 5 bases and J gave up 0 bases, with 15 bases separating them. The DNA of the CDR3 is TGTGCCAGCAGCCCTCACCGGTCTGCTAGCACAGATACGCAGTATTTT. Its translation is CASSPHRSASTDTQYF.

The chain is built from TRBV15 and TRBJ1-2; 9 nucleotides agree with TRBD1. V shed 5 bases and J 4 bases; nucleotides not matched to a gene: 8. This CDR3 is 15 amino acids long. The germline CDR1 and CDR2 sequences are LNHNV and YYDKDF (reference sequence). CDR3 in DNA: TGTGCCACCAGCGAGCGGAAGACAGGGGGCTATGGCTACACCTTC. Protein product: CATSERKTGGYGYTF.

J is TRBJ1-2 and V is TRBV7-8, with unresolved D. This CDR3 has 13 residues. Germline CDR1 reads SGHVS; CDR2 reads FQNEAQ. Trimming took 5 bases from V and 2 from J, leaving 9 bases between them. CDR3: CASSPDQNYGYTF. The DNA of the CDR3 is TGTGCCAGCAGCCCCGATCAGAACTATGGCTACACCTTC.

Note on this clone: The limits of the CDR3 on the DNA are not certain, so only TCRdb's listed CDR3 is given. V gene TRBV6-5 combines with J gene TRBJ2-5; the table's D call TRBD1 went unverified against the DNA. Termini included, the CDR3 measures 14 amino acids. Germline CDR1 reads MNHEY; CDR2 reads SVGAGI. The CDR3 here is CASSSSTGHETQYF.

This chain connects TRBV10-3 to TRBJ1-1; the match to TRBD1 covers 8 bases. The trim removed 1 base at V and 0 bases at J, leaving 7 bases unmatched. Germline assignment: CDR1 ENHRY and CDR2 SYGVKD. The CDR3 spans 17 residues. DNA of the CDR3: TGTGCCATCAGTGAGTATAGACAGGGGATTATGAACACTGAAGCTTTCTTT. Encoded protein: CAISEYRQGIMNTEAFF.

This chain links TRBV2 with TRBJ1-2; a weak D match, TRBD1 (6 bases). Germline CDR1 reads SNHLY; CDR2 reads FYNNEI. There are 19 residues in the CDR3. With 6 bases removed from V and 1 base from J, the gap between germline ends came to 27 bases. CDR3 in DNA: TGTGCCAGCAGCGAGTCACAGGGTGGAGTCAGGTCAATTAACTATGGCTACACCTTC. This translates into CASSESQGGVRSINYGYTF.

This clone appeared a single time. The chain has TRBV6-5 and TRBJ2-7; TRBD1 might be the D (6 bases). With 2 bases removed from V and 0 bases from J, the gap between germline ends came to 14 bases. The CDR3 extends over 16 amino acids. Germline V gene lookup returns CDR1 MNHEY and CDR2 SVGAGI. The chain's CDR3 is CASSYSQGPLSYEQYF. The CDR3 DNA reads as TGTGCCAGCAGTTACAGCCAGGGGCCTCTCTCCTACGAGCAGTACTTC.

V gene TRBV6-6 combines with J gene TRBJ1-2, with 9 bases aligning to TRBD1. Germline V gives CDR1 MNHNY, CDR2 SVGAGI (reference sequence). CDR3 length equals 13 residues. Trimming cost V 7 bases and J 8 bases; bases outside gene matches: 8. Here the CDR3 reads CASTIGDREGYTF. The CDR3 nucleotides are TGTGCCAGCACCATTGGGGACAGGGAGGGCTACACCTTC.

The chain employs TRBV6-5 and TRBJ1-1; 9 bases fit TRBD1. The CDR3 contains 16 residues. The V gene end was trimmed by 0 bases and the J gene end by 3 bases; junction bases not matched to a gene: 5. Germline loops: CDR1 MNHEY, CDR2 SVGAGI. The CDR3 protein is CASSYSTGGWDTEAFF. CDR3 DNA sequence: TGTGCCAGCAGTTACTCCACAGGGGGCTGGGACACTGAAGCTTTCTTT.

The V and J genes are TRBV7-8 and TRBJ1-6; no definite D call. The CDR3 spans 14 residues. Trimming cost V 5 bases and J 5 bases, with 10 bases left between them. The germline gives CDR1 SGHVS, CDR2 FQNEAQ. The DNA for the CDR3 is TGTGCCAGCAGCCGGTCCGCCGATAATTCACCCCTCCACTTT. Protein product: CASSRSADNSPLHF.

The J gene is TRBJ2-7, the V gene TRBV27, with D possibly matching TRBD1 (6 bases). CDR1 and CDR2 (germline): MNHEY, SMNVEV (reference sequence). The CDR3 totals 13 residues. V lost 2 bases to trimming and J lost 2 bases, with 7 bases between them. The CDR3 DNA reads TGTGCCAGCAGTTTAGGACAGACCTACGAGCAGTACTTC. It yields the protein CASSLGQTYEQYF.

V is TRBV7-8 and J is TRBJ2-2; maybe TRBD2 (5 bases). The CDR3 runs to 16 residues. Germline V gene sequence: CDR1 SGHVS, CDR2 FQNEAQ. Trimming stripped 3 bases from V and 3 bases from J, with 14 bases between. In DNA form, the CDR3 reads TGTGCCAGCAGCTTTCGGGGTAGTGGGTACACCGGGGAGCTGTTTTTT. The encoded protein is CASSFRGSGYTGELFF.

The gene calls are TRBV5-1 and TRBJ2-7; perhaps TRBD2 as D (7 bases). There are 15 residues in the CDR3. V was trimmed by 0 bases and J by 4 bases, leaving 14 bases between them. Germline V lookup: CDR1 SGHRS, CDR2 YFSETQ. CDR3 DNA: TGCGCCAGCAGCTTGGTGGTGGGGGGGCAGTACGAGCAGTACTTC. Its translation is CASSLVVGGQYEQYF.

The CDR3 loop reads CASASGGTDTQYF. The CDR3 DNA is TGTGCCTCGGCCAGCGGAGGCACAGATACGCAGTATTTT. The chain employs TRBV9 and TRBJ2-3; D perhaps matches TRBD2 (5 bases). V was clipped by 10 bases and J by 1 base, with 13 bases between them. Germline values: CDR1 SGDLS, CDR2 YYNGEE. This CDR3 region has 13 residues.

The rearrangement joins TRBV10-3 to TRBJ2-7, with 13 bases identical to TRBD2. The CDR3 runs 16 residues. V was pared by 6 bases and J by 0 bases, with 5 bases of the junction left unmatched. Germline CDR1 reads ENHRY; CDR2 reads SYGVKD. The CDR3 region is CAISAGTSGTSYEQYF. The CDR3 region has the DNA TGTGCCATCAGCGCCGGGACTAGCGGGACCTCCTACGAGCAGTACTTC.

The genes are TRBV9 and TRBJ2-1, with D possibly TRBD1 on 5 matching bases. V lost 3 bases and J lost 8, with 21 bases in between. CDR1 and CDR2 (germline): SGDLS, YYNGEE. This CDR3 has 16 residues. The CDR3 sequence: CASSAMQGVYADEQFF. The CDR3 bases are TGTGCCAGCAGCGCAATGCAGGGTGTATATGCTGATGAGCAGTTCTTC.

This sequence joins TRBV4-1 and TRBJ2-5; 7 bases line up with TRBD2. The J call is uncertain, as TRBJ2-7 better fits the DNA end. Germline V gives CDR1 MGHRA, CDR2 YSYEKL. This CDR3 comprises 13 residues. The CDR3 sequence is CASSHPGGYEQYF. In DNA form, the CDR3 reads TGCGCCAGCAGCCATCCGGGGGGCTACGAGCAGTACTTC.